The 27 T cell receptor beta chains in this list originate from one sample, sequenced in a study of blood T cell repertoires in COVID-19. TCRdb keeps only in-frame clones here, not all; method: immunoSEQ multiplex PCR. The sample has 390,000 or so clones, more than 80% seen once; the top ten hold almost 1.5%. Sequencing input: peripheral blood. These TCRs come from a woman in her twenties or thirties with active or convalescent COVID-19.

The chain carries TRBV19 and TRBJ2-7; tentatively, D is TRBD1 (6 bases). V lost 4 bases and J lost 0, with 22 bases in between. Germline values: CDR1 LNHDA, CDR2 SQIVND (reference sequence). CDR3 length equals 18 residues. This chain's CDR3 is CASSSITSGQPNSYEQYF. DNA of the CDR3: TGTGCCAGTAGTAGTATAACGTCCGGACAGCCAAACTCCTACGAGCAGTACTTC.

The chain couples TRBV5-1 to TRBJ2-5; TRBD2 might be the D (6 bases). Germline CDR1 reads SGHRS; CDR2 reads YFSETQ. V was trimmed by 1 base and J by 5 bases, leaving 9 bases between them. The CDR3 extends over 13 amino acids. CDR3 DNA sequence: TGCGCCAGCAGCTTGCCGGGAGCGGAGACCCAGTACTTC. It yields the protein CASSLPGAETQYF.

The J gene is TRBJ2-7, the V gene TRBV7-2, with 8 nucleotides matching TRBD2. Trimming cost V 2 bases and J 3 bases; bases outside gene matches: 12. Germline V gives CDR1 SGHTA, CDR2 FQGNSA. This CDR3 contains 17 residues. The chain's CDR3 is CASSLIGGAGGLYEQYF. CDR3 in DNA: TGTGCCAGCAGCTTAATAGGTGGGGCGGGAGGCCTCTACGAGCAGTACTTC.

The J gene is TRBJ2-7, the V gene TRBV11-2, with D possibly being TRBD2 (6 bases). V lost 6 bases and J 4 bases, leaving 13 bases between the germline ends. Germline CDR1 and CDR2: SGHAT and FQNNGV. The CDR3 spans 13 residues. The CDR3 loop reads CASSGGWEYEQYF. In DNA, the CDR3 is TGTGCCAGCAGTGGGGGGTGGGAATACGAGCAGTACTTC.

V is TRBV25-1 and J is TRBJ2-5, with 8 nucleotides matching TRBD1. V lost 4 bases and J lost 8; bases outside the gene matches: 9. Germline V CDR1 and CDR2: MGHDK, SYGVNS. This CDR3 comprises 14 residues. The CDR3 protein is CASSGTGGSGTQYF. Written as DNA, the CDR3 is TGTGCCAGCAGTGGAACAGGGGGAAGTGGAACCCAGTACTTC.

The chain links TRBV3-1 (or the pseudogene TRBV3-2) to TRBJ2-7, with 11 nucleotides matching TRBD2. CDR3 length: 16 residues. With V trimmed by 0 bases and J by 4 bases, 5 bases remained unmatched. Germline lookup yields CDR1 LGHDT and CDR2 YNNKEL (reference sequence). For the CDR3, the DNA is TGTGCCAGCAGCCAAGATAGCGGGGGGGCTGGTTACGAGCAGTACTTC. Translating gives CASSQDSGGAGYEQYF.

The chain recombines TRBV24-1 with TRBJ1-5; D uncertain. CDR1 and CDR2 (germline): KGHDR, SFDVKD. Trimming took 4 bases from V and 0 from J, leaving 21 bases between them. There are 19 residues in the CDR3. Written as DNA, the CDR3 is TGTGCCACCAGTGACGGACTGATTCGAGGTGGGGATAGCAATCAGCCCCAGCATTTT. Translation gives CATSDGLIRGGDSNQPQHF.

This clone was counted a few times. The chain employs TRBV3-1 (or the pseudogene TRBV3-2) and TRBJ1-5, with D perhaps matching TRBD1 (6 bases). This CDR3 spans 16 amino acids. Germline lookup yields CDR1 LGHDT and CDR2 YNNKEL (reference sequence). V lost 1 base to trimming and J lost 2 bases, with 12 bases between them. The CDR3 loop reads CASSQGHSGGNQPQHF. CDR3 sequence (DNA): TGTGCCAGCAGCCAAGGTCATTCAGGGGGCAATCAGCCCCAGCATTTT.

The V and J genes are TRBV19 and TRBJ2-7; possible D gene TRBD1, 6 bases. Germline CDR1 LNHDA, CDR2 SQIVND (reference sequence). V was clipped by 6 bases and J by 3 bases, with 12 bases between them. The CDR3 is made up of 13 amino acids. The CDR3 sequence is CASSAGQYYEQYF. CDR3 DNA: TGTGCCAGTAGCGCTGGACAGTACTACGAGCAGTACTTC.

This clone was seen only a few times. The chain employs TRBV4-1 and TRBJ2-5; tentative D call: TRBD1 (6 bases). The CDR3 contains 15 residues. Between the trimmed V and J ends, which lost 0 bases and 0 bases, there was a span of 8 bases. CDR1 is MGHRA, CDR2 YSYEKL, per germline. The CDR3 nucleotides are TGCGCCAGCAGCCAAGAAAACAGGGACCAAGAGACCCAGTACTTC. Translating gives CASSQENRDQETQYF.

This chain uses TRBV7-2 with TRBJ2-1, with TRBD2 identical over 7 bases. The V and J ends lost 5 bases and 7 bases, in that order; junction bases with no gene match: 11. The germline V gene has CDR1 SGHTA and CDR2 FQGNSA. This CDR3 contains 15 residues. In DNA, the CDR3 is TGTGCCAGCAGCCCGAGACTAGCAAGAGGGAATGAGCAGTTCTTC. It translates to CASSPRLARGNEQFF.

The CDR3 region has the DNA TGTGCCAGCAGCTTGGCCGTGGGGGGACCTAATGAAAAACTGTTTTTT. Translating gives CASSLAVGGPNEKLFF. This chain connects TRBV5-5 to TRBJ1-4, with D possibly matching TRBD1 (5 bases). V was pared by 0 bases and J by 3 bases, with 12 bases between. Germline CDR1 is SGHKS and CDR2 is YYEKEE (reference sequence). CDR3 length: 16 amino acids.

The V call is TRBV7-2, the J call TRBJ2-5; 11 nucleotides match TRBD2. This CDR3 has 15 amino acids. Germline lookup yields CDR1 SGHTA and CDR2 FQGNSA. The V and J ends lost 5 bases and 5 bases, in that order; junction bases with no gene match: 7. The CDR3: CASSNSGRAVETQYF. CDR3 DNA: TGTGCCAGCAGCAATAGCGGGAGGGCCGTGGAGACCCAGTACTTC.

The rearrangement links TRBV5-4 to TRBJ1-1, with D possibly TRBD1 on 6 matching bases. The CDR3 runs 13 residues. CDR1 is SGHNT, CDR2 YYREEE, per germline (reference sequence). V was cut by 1 base and J by 9 bases, with 13 bases left in between. For the CDR3, the DNA is TGTGCCAGCAGCTTGCCGGGGGGCGTTAAAGCTTTCTTT. This encodes CASSLPGGVKAFF.

V is TRBV2 and J is TRBJ2-5; TRBD1 matches 10 bases. In germline, CDR1 is SNHLY, CDR2 FYNNEI. Trimming took 11 bases from V and 5 from J; bases not matched to a gene: 14. The CDR3 spans 15 residues. The CDR3 sequence: CACTGTGEMGETQYF. The CDR3 bases are TGTGCCTGCACCGGGACAGGGGAAATGGGGGAGACCCAGTACTTC.

The rearrangement links TRBV5-1 to TRBJ2-1; D is undetermined. Germline CDR1 reads SGHRS; CDR2 reads YFSETQ. CDR3 size: 15 residues. The V gene lost 5 bases and the J gene lost 1 base, with 13 bases spanning the gap. The CDR3 loop reads CASRPDWRSYNEQFF. CDR3 DNA sequence: TGCGCCAGCAGGCCCGACTGGAGATCCTACAATGAGCAGTTCTTC.

This chain joins TRBV5-5 and TRBJ1-1; 7 positions agree with TRBD1. V gave up 4 bases and J gave up 10 bases; unmatched junction bases: 16. CDR1 and CDR2 (germline): SGHKS, YYEKEE (reference sequence). This CDR3 has 15 amino acids. CDR3 protein: CASSPIIVGGRGAFF. Written as DNA, the CDR3 is TGTGCCAGCAGCCCGATAATTGTAGGGGGCAGAGGAGCTTTCTTT.

CDR3 coding DNA: TGTGCCAGCAGTTTGTCGGGCCTCCCCCCGGGGATGAACACTGAAGCTTTCTTT. Its translation is CASSLSGLPPGMNTEAFF. J is TRBJ1-1 and V is TRBV27; D gene unclear. CDR3 length: 18 amino acids. V was clipped by 3 bases and J by 0 bases, with 20 bases between them. The V gene's germline CDR1 is MNHEY and CDR2 SMNVEV (reference sequence).

The gene calls are TRBV4-1 and TRBJ1-2; the match to TRBD1 covers 8 bases. With V trimmed by 0 bases and J by 6 bases, 6 bases remained unmatched. The CDR3 contains 15 residues. Germline CDR1 is MGHRA and CDR2 is YSYEKL. The CDR3 reads CASSQEVVQGDGYTF. The CDR3 coding sequence is TGCGCCAGCAGCCAAGAGGTCGTACAGGGGGATGGCTACACCTTC.

V is TRBV5-1 and J is TRBJ1-1; D may be TRBD1 (6 bases). The CDR3 extends over 13 amino acids. Germline V gene lookup returns CDR1 SGHRS and CDR2 YFSETQ. V lost 8 bases, J lost 2 bases, and 13 bases lay in between. This chain's CDR3 is CASSRDINTEAFF. The CDR3 nucleotides read TGCGCCAGTTCCCGGGACATAAACACTGAAGCTTTCTTT.

A single count supports this clone. The gene calls are TRBV9 and TRBJ1-2, with no clear D. Trimming removed 3 bases at V and 4 bases at J, with 7 bases between. The CDR3 spans 12 residues. CDR1 SGDLS and CDR2 YYNGEE come from the germline V gene. The CDR3 spells CASSASSYGYTF. CDR3 in DNA: TGTGCCAGCAGCGCCTCGTCCTATGGCTACACCTTC.

The chain carries TRBV6-1 and TRBJ2-1; 12 bases match TRBD2. CDR3 length equals 15 residues. V dropped 2 bases and J dropped 10; count of bases not matched to a gene: 6. Germline loops: CDR1 MNHNS, CDR2 SASEGT. CDR3 sequence reads: CASSELGLAGGEQFF. The CDR3 bases are TGTGCCAGCAGTGAACTAGGGCTAGCGGGGGGGGAGCAGTTCTTC.

This clone was counted only a few times. The chain is built from TRBV10-3 and TRBJ1-2, with TRBD1 matching 11 bases. The CDR3 runs to 16 residues. The germline V gene has CDR1 ENHRY and CDR2 SYGVKD. V was pared by 5 bases and J by 2 bases, with 7 bases of the junction left unmatched. CDR3: CAISRQGQGANYGYTF. The CDR3 DNA sequence: TGTGCCATCAGTCGCCAAGGACAGGGGGCGAACTATGGCTACACCTTC.

The chain recombines TRBV6-6 with TRBJ2-3, with 8 nucleotides matching TRBD2. The J segment lost 6 bases and the V segment lost 5 bases, leaving 13 bases of the junction unmatched. The CDR3 totals 16 residues. Per germline, CDR1 MNHNY and CDR2 SVGAGI (reference sequence). Written as DNA, the CDR3 is TGTGCCAGCAGTCGAGAGCGGGAGCCCAAGAAGGATACGCAGTATTTT. It specifies CASSREREPKKDTQYF.

The J gene is TRBJ1-1, the V gene TRBV5-6; TRBD1 aligns across 7 bases. CDR3 length: 15 amino acids. The V gene's germline CDR1 is SGHDT and CDR2 YYEEEE. V lost 2 bases to trimming and J lost 5 bases; unmatched junction nucleotides: 9. As DNA, the CDR3 is TGTGCCAGCAGCTTCGGCGAGGGGGCCGGGACTGAAGCTTTCTTT. Encoded protein: CASSFGEGAGTEAFF. Full variable domain (remainder filled in from reference TRBV5-6 and TRBJ1-1): DAGVTQSPTHLIKTRGQQVTLRCSPKSGHDTVSWYQQALGQGPQFIFQYYEEEERQRGNFPDRFSGHQFPNYSSELNVNALLLGDSALYLCASSFGEGAGTEAFFGQGTRLTVV.

The chain carries TRBV15 and TRBJ2-1; 9 bases fit TRBD1. The trim removed 4 bases at V and 1 base at J, leaving 2 bases unmatched. CDR1 and CDR2 from the germline V gene are LNHNV and YYDKDF (reference sequence). This CDR3 has 15 residues. This chain's CDR3 is CATSKGQGSYNEQFF. The DNA of the CDR3 is TGTGCCACCAGCAAGGGACAGGGATCCTACAATGAGCAGTTCTTC.

V usage is TRBV13 and J usage is TRBJ2-2, with D possibly TRBD2 on 6 matching bases. V was trimmed by 4 bases and J by 7 bases, leaving 19 bases between them. The CDR3 extends over 16 amino acids. Per germline, CDR1 PRHDT and CDR2 FYEKMQ (reference sequence). This chain's CDR3 is CASSYLRGGAVGELFF. The DNA of the CDR3 is TGTGCCAGCAGCTACCTCCGGGGCGGGGCGGTCGGGGAGCTGTTTTTT.